This TCR beta chain was captured in a study of vaccination effects on CD4 cells after COVID-19. Trimming removed 8 bases at V and 7 bases at J, with 12 bases between. Germline CDR1 MNHEY, CDR2 SVGAGI. This CDR3 comprises 12 residues. TCRdb's table, derived via immunoSEQ multiplex PCR, lists solely in-frame clones and lacks some. The top ten clones hold less than 9.5% of a sample with roughly 19,000 clones, around 76% of them seen once. Antigen-specific CD4+ T cell clonotypes were called by their expansion after viral peptide-pool culture in ViraFEST. Between days 10 and 11 of culture, CD4+ T cells were separated out. Nobody among the vaccine recipients had prior SARS-CoV-2 infection (nucleocapsid antibodies were negative). The authors replaced half the medium with IL-2 medium on days 3 and 7. The count of this clone is one. Its antigen is not identified.

Sample: CD4+ T cells from PBMCs cultured with HCoV-NL63 spike peptides, taken before COVID-19 vaccination. This chain links TRBV6-5 with TRBJ2-1; D might be TRBD2 (6 bases). The clonotype originates from a human donor who received a COVID-19 vaccine. The CDR3 loop reads CASFSAGNEQFF. The CDR3 DNA follows: TGTGCCAGCTTTAGCGCGGGAAATGAGCAGTTCTTC.